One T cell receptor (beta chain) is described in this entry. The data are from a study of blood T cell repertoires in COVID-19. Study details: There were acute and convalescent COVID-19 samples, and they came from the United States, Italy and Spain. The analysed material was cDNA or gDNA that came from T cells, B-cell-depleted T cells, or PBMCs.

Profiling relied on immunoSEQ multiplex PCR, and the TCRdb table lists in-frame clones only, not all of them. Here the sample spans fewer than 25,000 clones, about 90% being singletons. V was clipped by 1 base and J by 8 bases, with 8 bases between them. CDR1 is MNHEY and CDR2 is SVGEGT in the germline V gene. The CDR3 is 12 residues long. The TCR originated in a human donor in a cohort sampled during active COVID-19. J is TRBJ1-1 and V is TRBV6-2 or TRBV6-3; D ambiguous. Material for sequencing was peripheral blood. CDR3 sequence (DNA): TGTGCCAGCAGTTACTTCTCGGTAGAAGCTTTCTTT. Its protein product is CASSYFSVEAFF.